A single sample is the source of the 4 T cell receptor beta chains below, sequenced in a study of early T cells in non-severe SARS-CoV-2 infection. TCRdb ran MiXCR on the 5' RACE reads and lists one entry per CDR3 protein. The sample has about 60,000 distinct CDR3 sequences, about 9.1% seen once. Sequenced sample: whole blood. Receptors were obtained from an adult who was a healthcare worker with PCR-confirmed SARS-CoV-2 infection or an uninfected control (not recorded which).

At least ten counts were recorded for this clonotype. This chain uses TRBV12-3 or TRBV12-4 with TRBJ2-7; possible D gene TRBD1, 6 bases. This CDR3 is 12 amino acids long. Deletions cut 5 bases from V and 4 bases from J, with 9 bases between. The CDR3 region is CASSRQGYEQYF. CDR3 coding DNA: TGTGCCAGCAGTCGCCAGGGGTACGAGCAGTACTTC.

The chain joins TRBV18 to TRBJ1-2; 11 bases line up with TRBD1. The CDR3 has 16 amino acids. J was trimmed by 5 bases and V by 2 bases; bases with no gene match: 7. The germline CDR1 and CDR2 sequences are KGHSH and LQKENI. The CDR3 nucleotides are TGTGCCAGCTCACCATCCGGACAGGGGGCAGGATATGGCTACACCTTC. This codes for CASSPSGQGAGYGYTF.

This clonotype was picked up many times. The V and J genes are TRBV30 and TRBJ1-1; 9 nucleotides line up with TRBD1. CDR3 length: 13 amino acids. The trim removed 2 bases at V and 5 bases at J, leaving 3 bases unmatched. Looked up from germline, CDR1 is GTSNPN and CDR2 is SVGIG (reference sequence). The CDR3, as DNA: TGTGCCTGGAGTACGACAGGGGGAACTGAAGCTTTCTTT. Its translation: CAWSTTGGTEAFF.

The rearrangement joins TRBV20-1 to TRBJ2-3; no clear D. This CDR3 is built from 13 residues. The germline V and J ends were trimmed by 4 bases and 2 bases, with 10 bases remaining between them. Germline-derived CDR1 and CDR2 are DFQATT and SNEGSKA (reference sequence). The CDR3 spells CSAIKQNTDTQYF. The CDR3 region has the DNA TGCAGTGCTATTAAACAGAACACAGATACGCAGTATTTT.